Listed below are T cell receptor beta chains from one sample, sequenced in a study of CD8+CD57+ T cells in acquired aplastic anemia. TCRdb re-called the reads with MiXCR, one entry per CDR3 protein. There are 60,000 to 75,000 distinct CDR3 sequences in the sample; about 54% occur only once, and 2.5% lies in the top ten. The specimen sequenced was sorted CD4+, CD8+, or CD8+CD57+ T cells (not recorded which) from PBMCs. The receptors shown here come from a human donor in good health, serving as a control. Each CDR3 is given with its conserved first and last residue. D genes are given only for firm matches. A clone size is listed for some rows: how often the clone was seen (once, few, many), or a class if it is expanded.

>TRBJ2-7|-|many|TRBV11-2
TGTGCCAGCGGCTCCTACGAGCAGTACTTC
CASGSYEQYF
>TRBJ2-5|-|-|TRBV15
TGTGCCACCAGCAGCTACAGGGAGCTCCAACAGACCCAGTACTTC
CATSSYRELQQTQYF
>TRBJ2-1|TRBD1|once|TRBV19
TGTGCCAGTTCGCCGGGACAGGACACCTACAATGAGCAGTTCTTC
CASSPGQDTYNEQFF
>TRBJ1-5|-|many|TRBV5-6
TGTGCCAGCAGCTCCACCTCGGGGGGACGACAGCCCCAGCATTTT
CASSSTSGGRQPQHF
>TRBJ2-1|-|medium-sized|TRBV24-1
TGTGCCACCAGCCCCTCAGGCACATCCTACAATGAGCAGTTCTTC
CATSPSGTSYNEQFF
>TRBJ2-7|TRBD2|-|TRBV2
TGTGCCAGCAGTGGAACTAGCGGGAGGAGTGAGCAGTACTTC
CASSGTSGRSEQYF
>TRBJ2-7|TRBD1|once|TRBV7-2
TGTGCCAGCAGCCTCGGGACAGGGGGTTCCTACGAGCAGTACTTC
CASSLGTGGSYEQYF
>TRBJ2-7|TRBD1|-|TRBV10-1
TGTGCCAGCAGCGCTCGGACAGGGGCTTCCTACGAGCAGTACTTC
CASSARTGASYEQYF
>TRBJ2-1|TRBD2|-|TRBV15
TGTGCCACCAGCAAACCGCCGGGGGCGGGGGGGCCTAATGAGCAGTTCTTC
CATSKPPGAGGPNEQFF
>TRBJ1-1|TRBD1|many|TRBV19
TGTGCCAGTAGTACACTAGGGACAGCCTCTATGAACACTGAAGCTTTCTTT
CASSTLGTASMNTEAFF
>TRBJ1-2|-|once|TRBV15
TGTGCCACCAGCAGTGCCCTGTCAGGGAGGGGTCATGGCTACACCTTC
CATSSALSGRGHGYTF
>TRBJ2-5|TRBD2|-|TRBV12-3/TRBV12-4
TGTGCCAGCAGTTTCCTTTTGACTAGCGGACAAGAGACCCAGTACTTC
CASSFLLTSGQETQYF
>TRBJ2-7|TRBD1|-|TRBV20-1
TGCAGTGCCAGAGGAAGCGGCAGGGGGACCTACGAGCAGTACTTC
CSARGSGRGTYEQYF
>TRBJ2-5|TRBD1|many|TRBV7-9
TGTGCCAGCAGCCCCGGAAGGGGGCGTCAAGAGACCCAGTACTTC
CASSPGRGRQETQYF
>TRBJ2-1|TRBD2|many|TRBV5-6
TGTGCCAGCAGCTTCGCGGGAGTCCGTTACAATGAGCAGTTCTTC
CASSFAGVRYNEQFF
>TRBJ2-5|TRBD1|few|TRBV10-3
TGTGCCATCAGTGATAGGGGACAGGGGTTGGGTCAGCCCCAGTACTTC
CAISDRGQGLGQPQYF
>TRBJ1-2|TRBD1|many|TRBV28
TGTGCCAGCAGGCCGGGACAGGGTCTCAGTCTTACTAACTATGGCTACACCTTC
CASRPGQGLSLTNYGYTF
>TRBJ1-1|-|-|TRBV19
TGTGCCAGTAGTATTAGGATTAATGAAGCTTTCTTT
CASSIRINEAFF
>TRBJ2-7|TRBD1|-|TRBV2
TGTGCCAGCAGCCCAACCCCCGAGGACAGGAGGTACGAGCAGTACTTC
CASSPTPEDRRYEQYF
>TRBJ2-1|-|medium-sized|TRBV24-1
TGTGCCACCAGTGGGGTGGGCTCCCCCTACAATGAGCAGTTCTTC
CATSGVGSPYNEQFF
>TRBJ1-2|TRBD1|many|TRBV4-1
TGCGCCAGCAGCCTCCTTCCCGGGACAGACTTTAACTATGGCTACACCTTC
CASSLLPGTDFNYGYTF
>TRBJ1-5|-|many|TRBV6-1
TGTGCCAGCAGTGGACCGAATCAGCCCCAGCATTTT
CASSGPNQPQHF
>TRBJ2-7|TRBD2|medium-sized|TRBV2
TGTGCCAGCACCGGACTAGCGGGAGGTGAGCAGTACTTC
CASTGLAGGEQYF
>TRBJ2-3|TRBD2|-|TRBV13
TGTGCCAGCAGCCGGCCAGGGACTAGCGGGAGGTATACGCAGTATTTT
CASSRPGTSGRYTQYF
>TRBJ1-2|TRBD1|few|TRBV24-1
TGTGCCACCAGTGATCCGACAGGGGATGGCTACACCTTC
CATSDPTGDGYTF
>TRBJ2-3|TRBD2|many|TRBV12-3/TRBV12-4
TGTGCCAGCAGTGCCGGGACTAGCGGGCTTTTCACAGATACGCAGTATTTT
CASSAGTSGLFTDTQYF
>TRBJ1-2|-|-|TRBV15
TGTGCCACCAGCAGACCTGGGACGGGCCTCCATGGCTACACCTTC
CATSRPGTGLHGYTF
>TRBJ2-7|TRBD2|-|TRBV15
TGTGCCACCAGGACTAGCGGGAGGAAGACTAGGGAGCAGTACTTC
CATRTSGRKTREQYF
>TRBJ2-1|-|-|TRBV7-2
TGTGCCAGCAGGGAACAAGAGACCCAGTTCTTC
CASREQETQFF
>TRBJ2-7|-|few|TRBV25-1
TGTGCCAGCAGTGACAGGGGGGTCTACGAGCAGTACTTC
CASSDRGVYEQYF
>TRBJ1-2|-|-|TRBV28
TGTGCCAGCTTCACAGTGAACTATGGCTACACCTTC
CASFTVNYGYTF
>TRBJ2-7|TRBD1|-|TRBV25-1
TGTGCCAGCAGTGATCAGACAGGGGGTTCCTACGAGCAGTACTTC
CASSDQTGGSYEQYF
>TRBJ2-7|TRBD2|-|TRBV7-3
TGTGCCAGCAGCCTATCGGGGGGATACGAGCAGTACTTC
CASSLSGGYEQYF
>TRBJ2-2|TRBD1|-|TRBV19
TGTGCCAGTAGTATTTCGGGACAGGGGACCGGGGAGCTGTTTTTT
CASSISGQGTGELFF
>TRBJ1-2|TRBD1|-|TRBV20-1
TGCAGTGCTAGACCCGGGACAGGGGGCGGCTACACCTTC
CSARPGTGGGYTF
>TRBJ2-4|TRBD1|many|TRBV10-1
TGCGCCAGCAGTACCGACCGGGACAGAAAAAACATTCAGTACTTC
CASSTDRDRKNIQYF
>TRBJ1-1|-|-|TRBV2
TGTGCCAGCATCCTGAACACTGAAGCTTTCTTT
CASILNTEAFF
>TRBJ2-1|-|-|TRBV20-1
TGCAGTGTACGTGGACGGTACAATGAGCAGTTCTTC
CSVRGRYNEQFF
>TRBJ2-2|-|many|TRBV7-6
TGTGCCAGCAGCTTAAAGGGCGTAACCGGGGAGCTGTTTTTT
CASSLKGVTGELFF
>TRBJ1-3|-|-|TRBV15
-
CATSIYLCSVGQGPGNTIYF
>TRBJ1-6|TRBD1|medium-sized|TRBV19
TGTGCCAGTAGTCCCCTTGGGACAGGGGGTTCACCCCTCCACTTT
CASSPLGTGGSPLHF
>TRBJ1-1|-|-|TRBV19
TGTGCCAGTATAGCTGGCAGGGGTGACACTGAAGCTTTCTTT
CASIAGRGDTEAFF
>TRBJ1-4|TRBD1|-|TRBV7-8
TGTGCCTGGACACCGGGACAGGGGCGTCGAAAACTGTTTTTT
CAWTPGQGRRKLFF
>TRBJ2-3|-|medium-sized|TRBV10-3
TGTGCCATCAGTGAGTCGGAGGAGGGCCAAGGGGATACGCAGTATTTT
CAISESEEGQGDTQYF
>TRBJ2-1|TRBD2|-|TRBV11-3
TGTGCCAGCAGCTTGGGGGGGTGGCACAATGAGCAGTTCTTC
CASSLGGWHNEQFF
>TRBJ1-2|TRBD1|-|TRBV20-1
TGCAGTGCTAGAGGGGTAGGGGGACAGCCAAACTATGGCTACACCTTC
CSARGVGGQPNYGYTF
>TRBJ1-2|-|-|TRBV29-1
TGCAGCGGGTACATTGGCTACACCTTC
CSGYIGYTF
>TRBJ2-1|-|many|TRBV3-1
TGTGCCAGCAGCCAAGACCTGGCTCTCGAAAATGAGCAGTTCTTC
CASSQDLALENEQFF
>TRBJ2-1|-|-|TRBV30
TGTGCCTGGAGTGTACCGTCGATGGGGTACGAGCAGTTCTTC
CAWSVPSMGYEQFF
>TRBJ2-3|TRBD2|-|TRBV7-2
TGTGCCAGCAGCTTAGGGCTAGCGGGACGTACAGATACGCAGTATTTT
CASSLGLAGRTDTQYF
>TRBJ2-3|TRBD2|many|TRBV5-1
TGCGCCAGCAGCACAGCGGGAGTAAAAACAGATACGCAGTATTTT
CASSTAGVKTDTQYF
>TRBJ2-7|TRBD1|once|TRBV10-1
TGCGCCAGCATTTTCCGGACAGGGAACGAGCAGTACTTC
CASIFRTGNEQYF
>TRBJ2-1|-|-|TRBV7-2
TGTGCCACTGGGACGGCCTACAATGAGCAGTTCTTC
CATGTAYNEQFF